The source of this T cell receptor beta chain is a study of memory CD4+ T cells and cytomegalovirus serostatus. TCRdb keeps only in-frame clones here, not all; method: immunoSEQ multiplex PCR. Among about 44,000 clones, less than 85% were seen once, and the ten largest hold around 1.9%. Single viable CD3+CD4+CD8-CD45RO+ cells were sorted as the memory CD4+ T cells. V shed 5 bases and J 4 bases; nucleotides not matched to a gene: 7. Looked up from germline, CDR1 is SGHTA and CDR2 is FQGNSA. CDR3 length: 14 residues. Source material: memory CD4+ T cells from blood. V is TRBV7-2 and J is TRBJ1-2; 7 nucleotides line up with TRBD1. This TCR derives from an adult in good health and CMV-seronegative. The DNA of the CDR3 is TGTGCCAGCAGCAACCTCCAGGGGGGCTATGGCTACACCTTC. Residues: CASSNLQGGYGYTF.